This passage covers 6 T cell receptor beta chains from one sample sequenced in a study of cytomegalovirus exposure and HLA in healthy donors. Both 60 Vbeta primers and 13 Jbeta primers went into the PCR. Using immunoSEQ multiplex PCR, the repertoire was profiled, and TCRdb retains in-frame clones only, with some absent. Seen here are 150,000 to 200,000 clones, roughly four fifths observed once, and the top ten hold around 1.5%. The sequencing input was PBMCs. These receptors originate from a man aged 45-60 years in good health and CMV-seronegative.

This chain links TRBV6-6 with TRBJ1-5; the D gene is possibly TRBD1 (6 bases). The CDR3 has 14 amino acids. CDR1 and CDR2 from the germline V gene are MNHNY and SVGAGI (reference sequence). The V and J ends lost 6 bases and 2 bases respectively, with 11 bases between them. For the CDR3, the DNA is TGTGCCAGCAGACAGGGAGGGGGCAATCAGCCCCAGCATTTT. It encodes CASRQGGGNQPQHF.

The CDR3 is CASSTGLAENTGELFF. The DNA for the CDR3 is TGTGCCAGTAGTACTGGACTAGCGGAGAACACCGGGGAGCTGTTTTTT. The rearrangement uses TRBV19 and TRBJ2-2; TRBD2 matches 10 bases. Germline V lookup: CDR1 LNHDA, CDR2 SQIVND (reference sequence). CDR3 length equals 16 residues. V gave up 4 bases and J gave up 1 base; unmatched junction bases: 3.

This chain connects TRBV5-1 to TRBJ2-1, with 8 bases that match TRBD1. The CDR3 consists of 16 residues. From germline, CDR1 is SGHRS and CDR2 YFSETQ. The J segment lost 2 bases and the V segment lost 4 bases, leaving 8 bases of the junction unmatched. The CDR3 region has the DNA TGCGCCAGCAGCAGGCAGGGGGCTGTCACCTACAATGAGCAGTTCTTC. Its protein product is CASSRQGAVTYNEQFF.

The rearrangement uses TRBV11-1 and TRBJ1-1; 8 bases line up with TRBD1. Looked up from germline, CDR1 is SGHAT and CDR2 is FQDESV (reference sequence). Germline trimming cut 2 bases from V and 4 bases from J; bases unmatched to any gene: 3. The CDR3 runs 14 residues. This CDR3 reads CASSLNTGGTEAFF. The DNA for the CDR3 is TGTGCCAGCAGCTTAAACACAGGGGGCACTGAAGCTTTCTTT.

The J gene is TRBJ2-5, the V gene TRBV7-8; 11 bases are shared with TRBD2. Trimming cost V 2 bases and J 6 bases; bases outside gene matches: 8. The CDR3 consists of 16 residues. Germline lookup yields CDR1 SGHVS and CDR2 FQNEAQ. Written as DNA, the CDR3 is TGTGCCAGCAGCTTATTGGGACTAGCGGTTGGTAAGACCCAGTACTTC. As protein: CASSLLGLAVGKTQYF. Combining the CDR3 with reference TRBV7-8 and TRBJ2-5 gives the whole variable domain GAGVSQSPRYKVAKRGQDVALRCDPISGHVSLFWYQQALGQGPEFLTYFQNEAQLDKSGLPSDRFFAERPEGSVSTLKIQRTQQEDSAVYLCASSLLGLAVGKTQYFGPGTRLLVL.

This sequence joins TRBV9 and TRBJ2-3; TRBD1 aligns across 8 bases. Trimming took 4 bases from V and 5 from J; bases not matched to a gene: 6. The CDR3 runs to 14 residues. Per germline, CDR1 SGDLS and CDR2 YYNGEE. CDR3 coding DNA: TGTGCCAGCAGCCCCCGGACAGGGAAAGATACGCAGTATTTT. This translates into CASSPRTGKDTQYF.